This T cell receptor (beta chain) was obtained from a study of long-term antiretroviral therapy in people with HIV. Whole-study context: Earliest sampling preceded the 2015 immediate-ART recommendation by about a decade.

Of note for this clone: Its antigen is as yet unknown.

It was version v3.0 of the immunoSEQ assay that was run at survey level. Some clones are missing from TCRdb's copy, which holds only in-frame ones; the method was immunoSEQ multiplex PCR. The profile shows more than 20,000 clones, around 85% of them singletons. Points from the study as a whole: Clonotypes expanded prior to ART showed repertoire dominance at all sampled time points.

The V and J ends lost 11 bases and 8 bases respectively, with 16 bases between them. Germline V gene data show CDR1 as SEHNR and CDR2 as FQNEAQ (reference sequence). CDR3 size: 12 residues. The chain couples TRBV7-9 to TRBJ2-1; either TRBD1 or TRBD2 may supply D (5 bases each). Specimen: unsorted PBMCs, collected 2.3 years after starting antiretroviral therapy. The receptor was isolated from a man aged 40-55 years with HIV. CDR3 in DNA: TGTGCCTCCCGCCTGAGGGGTGATGAGCAGTTCTTC. This codes for CASRLRGDEQFF.